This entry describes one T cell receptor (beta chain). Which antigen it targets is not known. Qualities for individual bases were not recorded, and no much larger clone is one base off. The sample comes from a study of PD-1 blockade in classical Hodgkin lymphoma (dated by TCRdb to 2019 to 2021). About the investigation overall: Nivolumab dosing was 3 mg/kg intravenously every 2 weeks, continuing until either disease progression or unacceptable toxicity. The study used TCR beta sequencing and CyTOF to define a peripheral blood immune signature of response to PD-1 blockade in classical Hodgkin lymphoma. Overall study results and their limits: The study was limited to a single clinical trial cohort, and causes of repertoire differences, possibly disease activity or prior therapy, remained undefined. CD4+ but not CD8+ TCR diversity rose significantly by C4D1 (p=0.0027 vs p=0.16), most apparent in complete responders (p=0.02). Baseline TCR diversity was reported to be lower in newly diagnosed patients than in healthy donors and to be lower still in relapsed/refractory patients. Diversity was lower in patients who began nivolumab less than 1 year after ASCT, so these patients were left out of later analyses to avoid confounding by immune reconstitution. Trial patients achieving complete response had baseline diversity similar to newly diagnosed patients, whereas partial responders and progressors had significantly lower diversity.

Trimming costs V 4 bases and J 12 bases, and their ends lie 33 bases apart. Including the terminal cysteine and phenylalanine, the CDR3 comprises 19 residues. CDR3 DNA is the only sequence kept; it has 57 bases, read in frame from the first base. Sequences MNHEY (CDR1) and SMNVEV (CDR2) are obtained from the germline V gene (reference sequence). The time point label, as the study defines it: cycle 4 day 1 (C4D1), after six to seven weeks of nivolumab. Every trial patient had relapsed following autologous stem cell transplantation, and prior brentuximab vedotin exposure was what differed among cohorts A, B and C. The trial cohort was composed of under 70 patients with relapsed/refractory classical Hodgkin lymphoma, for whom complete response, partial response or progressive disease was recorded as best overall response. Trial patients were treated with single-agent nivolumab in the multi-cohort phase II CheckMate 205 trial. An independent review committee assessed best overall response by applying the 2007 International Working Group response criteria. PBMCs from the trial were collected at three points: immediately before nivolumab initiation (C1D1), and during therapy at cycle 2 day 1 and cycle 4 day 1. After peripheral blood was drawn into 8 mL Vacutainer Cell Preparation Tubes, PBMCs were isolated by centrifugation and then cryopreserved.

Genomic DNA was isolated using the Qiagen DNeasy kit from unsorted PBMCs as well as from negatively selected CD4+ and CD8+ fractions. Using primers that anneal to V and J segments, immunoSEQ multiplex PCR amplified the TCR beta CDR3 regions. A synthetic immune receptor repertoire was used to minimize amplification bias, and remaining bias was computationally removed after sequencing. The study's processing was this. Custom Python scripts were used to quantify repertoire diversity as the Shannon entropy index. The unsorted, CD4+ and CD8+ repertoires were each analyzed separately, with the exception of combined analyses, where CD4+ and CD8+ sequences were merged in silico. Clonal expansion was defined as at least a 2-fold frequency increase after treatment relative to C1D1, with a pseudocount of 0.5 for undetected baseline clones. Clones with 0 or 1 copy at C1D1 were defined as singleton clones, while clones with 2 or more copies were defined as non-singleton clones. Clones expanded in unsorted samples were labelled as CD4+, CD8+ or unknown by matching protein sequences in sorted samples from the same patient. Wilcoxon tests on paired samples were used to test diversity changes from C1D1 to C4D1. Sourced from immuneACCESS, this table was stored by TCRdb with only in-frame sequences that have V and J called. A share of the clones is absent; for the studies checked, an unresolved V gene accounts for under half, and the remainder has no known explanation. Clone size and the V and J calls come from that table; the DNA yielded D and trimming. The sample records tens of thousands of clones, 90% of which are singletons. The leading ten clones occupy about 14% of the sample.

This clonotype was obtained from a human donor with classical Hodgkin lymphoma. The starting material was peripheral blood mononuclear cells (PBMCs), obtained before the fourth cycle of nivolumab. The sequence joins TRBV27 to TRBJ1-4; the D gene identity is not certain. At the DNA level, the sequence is TGTGCCAGCAGTTCCCTAAACAAGATGGGGTTACCCCCCTATTCCGAACTGTTTTTT. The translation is CASSSLNKMGLPPYSELFF. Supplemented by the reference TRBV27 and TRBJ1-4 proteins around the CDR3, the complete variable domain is EAQVTQNPRYLITVTGKKLTVTCSQNMNHEYMSWYRQDPGLGLRQIYYSMNVEVTDKGDVPEGYKVSRKEKRNFPLILESPSPNQTSLYFCASSSLNKMGLPPYSELFFGSGTQLSVL.